The next 25 T cell receptor beta chains were all read from a single sample in a study of T cell responses to AZD1222 COVID-19 vaccine. TCRdb's copy holds only in-frame clones and misses some; the assay was immunoSEQ multiplex PCR. The sample includes about 120,000 clones, roughly nine tenths of them seen just once. The material was peripheral blood, obtained 28 days after the second AZD1222 dose. These receptors were collected from an adult who received the AZD1222 COVID-19 vaccine.

As DNA, the CDR3 is TGCGCCAGCAGCTCCGGACAGAAGAATTCACCCCTCCACTTT. Translation: CASSSGQKNSPLHF. The chain recombines TRBV5-1 with TRBJ1-6; tentatively, D is TRBD1 (6 bases). The V end lost 3 bases, the J end lost 7 bases, and 11 bases lay between the germline ends. Germline CDR1 and CDR2: SGHRS and YFSETQ. The CDR3 consists of 14 residues.

The chain is built from TRBV28 and TRBJ2-1, with a possible D match to TRBD2 (6 bases). The CDR3 loop spans 16 amino acids. Trimming cost V 2 bases and J 7 bases, with 18 bases left between them. Germline-derived CDR1 and CDR2 are MDHEN and SYDVKM. In DNA form, the CDR3 reads TGTGCCAGCAGTTTAAGGTCATGGCGGGACCGGAATGAGCAGTTCTTC. It encodes CASSLRSWRDRNEQFF.

DNA of the CDR3: TGTGCCAGCTCATCCGGGGACAGCGCCCTCGGGGCTTTCTTT. As protein: CASSSGDSALGAFF. V is TRBV18 and J is TRBJ1-1; 7 nucleotides align to TRBD1. The CDR3 sequence is 14 residues long. With V trimmed by 5 bases and J by 11 bases, 14 bases remained unmatched. The germline gives CDR1 KGHSH, CDR2 LQKENI.

The chain is built from TRBV7-3 and TRBJ1-1; possible D gene TRBD1, 5 bases. This CDR3 has 16 residues. Germline lookup yields CDR1 SGHTA and CDR2 FQGTGA. Trimming removed 0 bases from V and 1 base from J, with 12 bases in between. The CDR3 loop is CASSLTGGARNTEAFF. CDR3 nucleotide sequence: TGTGCCAGCAGCTTAACGGGAGGGGCACGGAACACTGAAGCTTTCTTT. The complete variable domain, with remaining parts taken from reference TRBV7-3 and TRBJ1-1, reads GAGVSQTPSNKVTEKGKYVELRCDPISGHTALYWYRQSLGQGPEFLIYFQGTGAADDSGLPNDRFFAVRPEGSVSTLKIQRTERGDSAVYLCASSLTGGARNTEAFFGQGTRLTVV.

The gene calls are TRBV27 and TRBJ1-1, with 7 positions matching TRBD1. CDR1 is MNHEY, CDR2 SMNVEV, per germline (reference sequence). Losses at the gene ends were 6 bases for V and 1 base for J; bases not matched to a gene: 5. There are 14 residues in the CDR3. CDR3 in amino acids: CASSRDRENTEAFF. The CDR3 bases are TGTGCCAGCAGCAGGGACAGAGAGAACACTGAAGCTTTCTTT.

The chain uses TRBV9 and TRBJ1-2, with D hard to call. V lost 0 bases, J lost 3 bases, and 9 bases lay in between. CDR1 is SGDLS and CDR2 is YYNGEE in the germline V gene. The CDR3 consists of 14 residues. The CDR3: CASSVGPSDYGYTF. DNA for the CDR3: TGTGCCAGCAGCGTAGGCCCATCAGACTATGGCTACACCTTC.

The chain has TRBV19 and TRBJ2-3, with 10 bases identical to TRBD2. Per the germline V gene, CDR1 is LNHDA and CDR2 is SQIVND (reference sequence). The CDR3 sequence is 17 residues long. V gave up 5 bases and J gave up 0 bases; unmatched junction bases: 8. CDR3 nucleotide sequence: TGTGCCAGTAGTTCCTGGACTAGCGGACATAGCACAGATACGCAGTATTTT. This codes for CASSSWTSGHSTDTQYF.

V gene TRBV5-4 combines with J gene TRBJ2-1; a weak D match, TRBD1 (6 bases). The CDR3 has 13 residues. The germline V gene has CDR1 SGHNT and CDR2 YYREEE (reference sequence). The V gene lost 2 bases and the J gene lost 7 bases, with 10 bases spanning the gap. The CDR3 DNA reads as TGTGCCAGCAGCTTCGACAGGCAAAATGAGCAGTTCTTC. This encodes CASSFDRQNEQFF.

This chain uses TRBV5-6 with TRBJ2-1; 8 bases fit TRBD1. Trimming removed 5 bases from V and 4 bases from J; junction bases left unmatched: 11. The CDR3 runs to 16 residues. Per the germline V gene, CDR1 is SGHDT and CDR2 is YYEEEE. CDR3 nucleotide sequence: TGTGCCAGCAGATCCGGACAGGGATTATCATACAATGAGCAGTTCTTC. This sequence encodes CASRSGQGLSYNEQFF. The full variable domain, rest sourced from reference TRBV5-6 and TRBJ2-1, is DAGVTQSPTHLIKTRGQQVTLRCSPKSGHDTVSWYQQALGQGPQFIFQYYEEEERQRGNFPDRFSGHQFPNYSSELNVNALLLGDSALYLCASRSGQGLSYNEQFFGPGTRLTVL.

This rearrangement joins TRBV11-2 to TRBJ2-7; no reliable D call. This CDR3 contains 11 residues. CDR1 is SGHAT, CDR2 FQNNGV, per germline. Trimming took 2 bases from V and 7 from J, leaving 6 bases between them. CDR3 protein: CASSLLDEQYF. Here the CDR3 DNA reads TGTGCCAGCAGCTTACTCGATGAGCAGTACTTC.

The rearrangement joins TRBV6-6 to TRBJ1-2, with D uncertain. Trimming pared 4 bases from V and 8 bases from J, leaving 14 bases between. This CDR3 comprises 13 residues. Germline CDR1 is MNHNY and CDR2 is SVGAGI (reference sequence). The CDR3 sequence is CASSSPRTPGYTF. In nucleotides, the CDR3 is TGTGCCAGCAGTTCCCCGCGGACGCCGGGCTACACCTTC.

The genes are TRBV9 and TRBJ2-5; 8 nucleotides agree with TRBD1. V was clipped by 5 bases and J by 0 bases; unmatched bases: 15. The V gene's germline CDR1 is SGDLS and CDR2 YYNGEE. The CDR3 loop spans 18 amino acids. The CDR3: CASSLGWGTGPYQETQYF. For the CDR3, the DNA is TGTGCCAGCAGTTTGGGGTGGGGGACAGGCCCGTACCAAGAGACCCAGTACTTC. Using reference TRBV9 and TRBJ2-5 for the parts outside the CDR3, the full variable domain is DSGVTQTPKHLITATGQRVTLRCSPRSGDLSVYWYQQSLDQGLQFLIQYYNGEERAKGNILERFSAQQFPDLHSELNLSSLELGDSALYFCASSLGWGTGPYQETQYFGPGTRLLVL.

The V call is TRBV4-1, the J call TRBJ2-3, with D possibly matching TRBD2 (6 bases). CDR3 length: 16 amino acids. The germline V gene has CDR1 MGHRA and CDR2 YSYEKL. Trimming cost V 4 bases and J 6 bases, with 20 bases left between them. CDR3 nucleotides: TGCGCCAGCAGCCTCCACTACAGCGGGTCGGGGGATACGCAGTATTTT. Translation gives CASSLHYSGSGDTQYF.

The gene calls are TRBV29-1 and TRBJ2-1; 9 positions match TRBD2. In germline, CDR1 is SQVTM, CDR2 ANQGSEA. V lost 5 bases to trimming and J lost 7 bases; unmatched junction nucleotides: 6. CDR3 length: 13 amino acids. The CDR3 protein is CSVLAGASNEQFF. CDR3 nucleotides: TGCAGCGTTTTAGCGGGAGCATCGAATGAGCAGTTCTTC.

The chain employs TRBV7-9 and TRBJ1-2, with TRBD1 identical over 12 bases. The germline V gene has CDR1 SEHNR and CDR2 FQNEAQ (reference sequence). Trimming cost V 5 bases and J 10 bases; bases outside gene matches: 8. The length of the CDR3 is 14 residues. The CDR3, as DNA: TGTGCCAGCAGCCACCGGGACAGGGGGCTTGTCTACACCTTC. The encoded protein is CASSHRDRGLVYTF.

The rearrangement uses TRBV7-9 and TRBJ2-3; D unclear. Trimming cost V 10 bases and J 0 bases, with 8 bases left between them. CDR1 SEHNR and CDR2 FQNEAQ come from the germline V gene (reference sequence). This CDR3 has 12 amino acids. As DNA, the CDR3 is TGTGCCACGACCGTGAGCACAGATACGCAGTATTTT. Its translation is CATTVSTDTQYF.

Written as DNA, the CDR3 is TGTGCCAGCAGCTCCCGGACACTTGACAATCAGCCCCAGCATTTT. Its protein product is CASSSRTLDNQPQHF. V gene TRBV5-6 combines with J gene TRBJ1-5, with D tentatively TRBD1 (5 bases). The germline gives CDR1 SGHDT, CDR2 YYEEEE. The CDR3 has 15 amino acids. Trimming pared 3 bases from V and 3 bases from J, leaving 13 bases between.

The V and J genes are TRBV7-9 and TRBJ1-1, with a tentative D call TRBD1 (5 bases). V was shortened by 5 bases and J by 1 base, with 14 bases between the two germline ends. Germline V gives CDR1 SEHNR, CDR2 FQNEAQ (reference sequence). CDR3 length: 15 residues. The CDR3 region has the DNA TGTGCCAGCAGCCCCGACCGTGACAGGAACACTGAAGCTTTCTTT. It specifies CASSPDRDRNTEAFF.

This clone was counted a single time. The V call is TRBV5-1, the J call TRBJ1-1, with TRBD1 identical over 9 bases. The J segment lost 5 bases and the V segment lost 4 bases, leaving 6 bases of the junction unmatched. The CDR3 extends over 14 amino acids. Germline V gene lookup returns CDR1 SGHRS and CDR2 YFSETQ. The CDR3 spells CASSAGTGLTEAFF. The CDR3 nucleotides read TGCGCCAGCAGCGCCGGGACAGGGCTGACTGAAGCTTTCTTT.

The chain joins TRBV28 to TRBJ1-3; no reliable D call. Germline V CDR1 and CDR2: MDHEN, SYDVKM. V lost 6 bases and J lost 4, with 10 bases in between. This CDR3 region has 13 residues. CDR3 loop: CASSSGLGNTIYF. The CDR3 region has the DNA TGTGCCAGCAGCTCCGGACTCGGAAACACCATATATTTT.

This chain uses TRBV6-4 with TRBJ1-5, with 8 bases identical to TRBD1. V shed 4 bases, J shed 3 bases, and the junction held 5 bases outside the gene matches. The germline gives CDR1 MRHNA, CDR2 SNTAGT. CDR3 length: 15 amino acids. This CDR3 is CASSAQGGFNQPQHF. DNA for the CDR3: TGTGCCAGCAGTGCACAGGGGGGTTTCAATCAGCCCCAGCATTTT.

This clone was seen only once. The rearrangement uses TRBV19 and TRBJ2-7, with 9 nucleotides matching TRBD2. CDR3 length: 16 residues. V shed 0 bases, J shed 6 bases, and the junction held 9 bases outside the gene matches. Germline values: CDR1 LNHDA, CDR2 SQIVND (reference sequence). CDR3 in amino acids: CASSIDPGTSFGEQYF. The CDR3 coding sequence is TGTGCCAGTAGTATAGACCCAGGGACTAGCTTCGGCGAGCAGTACTTC.

The chain has TRBV18 and TRBJ1-5; 8 bases align to TRBD1. The germline CDR1 and CDR2 sequences are KGHSH and LQKENI. Trimming cost V 6 bases and J 0 bases; bases outside gene matches: 10. CDR3 length: 17 amino acids. The CDR3 loop reads CASSPGTGTASNQPQHF. The DNA for the CDR3 is TGTGCCAGCTCTCCCGGGACAGGCACCGCTAGCAATCAGCCCCAGCATTTT.

The chain carries TRBV29-1 and TRBJ2-1; the match to TRBD2 covers 14 bases. The CDR3 runs 17 residues. Germline loops: CDR1 SQVTM, CDR2 ANQGSEA. The J segment lost 7 bases and the V segment lost 7 bases, leaving 15 bases of the junction unmatched. This chain's CDR3 is CSARLAGGKRGGNEQFF. The CDR3 DNA reads as TGCAGCGCGCGACTAGCGGGAGGGAAAAGAGGTGGGAATGAGCAGTTCTTC.

The chain joins TRBV5-1 to TRBJ1-2, with unresolved D. Germline lookup yields CDR1 SGHRS and CDR2 YFSETQ. This CDR3 region has 14 residues. V lost 0 bases to trimming and J lost 3 bases, with 9 bases between them. CDR3 loop: CASSLGSDHYGYTF. The CDR3 region has the DNA TGCGCCAGCAGCTTGGGGTCAGACCACTATGGCTACACCTTC.